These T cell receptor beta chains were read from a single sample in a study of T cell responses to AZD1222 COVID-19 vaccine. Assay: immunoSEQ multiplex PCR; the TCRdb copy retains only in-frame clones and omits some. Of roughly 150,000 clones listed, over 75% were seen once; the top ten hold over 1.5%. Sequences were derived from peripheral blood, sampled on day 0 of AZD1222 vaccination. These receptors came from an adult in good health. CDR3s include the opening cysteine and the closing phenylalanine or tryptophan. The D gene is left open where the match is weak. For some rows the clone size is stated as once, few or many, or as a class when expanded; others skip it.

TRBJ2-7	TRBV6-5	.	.	CASSSASEQYF
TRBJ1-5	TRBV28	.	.	CASSRNQPQHF
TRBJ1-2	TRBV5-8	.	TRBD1	CARGQAARDYGYTF
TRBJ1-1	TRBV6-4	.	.	CASSAAVNTEAFF
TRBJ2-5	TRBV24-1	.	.	CATSDYGRETQYF
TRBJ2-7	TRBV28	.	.	CASSLGEAGGFSGEQYF
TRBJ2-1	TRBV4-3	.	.	CASSQVMGEPNEQFF
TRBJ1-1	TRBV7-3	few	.	CASSLKRGTAEAFF
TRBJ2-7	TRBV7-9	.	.	CASSFGTYEQYF
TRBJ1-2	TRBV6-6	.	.	CASSYGVANYYGYTF
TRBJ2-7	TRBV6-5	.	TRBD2	CASTWTSGYEQYF
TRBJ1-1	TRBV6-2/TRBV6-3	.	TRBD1	CASSWTGSTEAFF
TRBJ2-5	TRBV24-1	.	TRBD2	CATSDVSGRWETQYF
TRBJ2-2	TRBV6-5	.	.	CASSYFYSSNTGELFF
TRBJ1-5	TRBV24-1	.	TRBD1	CATSSGTGWDQPQHF
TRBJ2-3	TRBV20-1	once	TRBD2	CSASRTSGSTDTQYF
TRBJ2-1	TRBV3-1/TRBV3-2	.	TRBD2	CASSQYYSGSSYNEQFF
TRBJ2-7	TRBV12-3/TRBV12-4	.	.	CASSLGPSYEQYF
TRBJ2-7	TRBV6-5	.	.	CASSYSGGFYEQYF
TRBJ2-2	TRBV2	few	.	CASSPPRTNTGELFF
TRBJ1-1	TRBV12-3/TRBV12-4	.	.	CASSSWDSEAFF
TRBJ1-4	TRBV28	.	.	CASSRGGAPQPEKLFF
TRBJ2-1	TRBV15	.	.	CATSGPSRGRGNEQFF
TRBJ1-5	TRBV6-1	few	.	CASSEGVAYSNQPQHF
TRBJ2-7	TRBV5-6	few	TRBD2	CASSGTSGSYEQYF
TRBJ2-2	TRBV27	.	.	CASSLFRYTGELFF
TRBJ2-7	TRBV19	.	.	CASSPPNSAGDEQYF
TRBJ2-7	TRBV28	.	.	CASSLVWERSEQYF